Presented here are 15 T cell receptor beta chains from one specimen sequenced in a study of graft-versus-host responses after intestinal transplantation. Sequencing was performed with immunoSEQ multiplex PCR; in TCRdb, only in-frame clones are kept and a portion is missing. In the table there are about 80,000 clones, about 89% of which are singletons. These receptors' antigens are unknown. This sample comprised unstimulated CD4+ T cells sorted from spleen or lymph node cells, obtained before intestinal transplant. Receptors were obtained from a human donor who received an intestinal transplant.

V and J are TRBV27 and TRBJ2-3; the match to TRBD2 covers 10 bases. The CDR3 has 14 residues. Per the germline V gene, CDR1 is MNHEY and CDR2 is SMNVEV (reference sequence). Trimming removed 2 bases from V and 4 bases from J; junction bases left unmatched: 0. CDR3 sequence reads: CASSLLAGADTQYF. DNA for the CDR3: TGTGCCAGCAGTTTACTAGCGGGAGCAGATACGCAGTATTTT.

This clone was seen just once. The J gene is TRBJ2-2, the V gene TRBV7-9; the match to TRBD1 covers 10 bases. V was pared by 1 base and J by 5 bases, with 4 bases of the junction left unmatched. From germline, CDR1 is SEHNR and CDR2 FQNEAQ (reference sequence). The CDR3 extends over 16 amino acids. CDR3: CASSLGDRGRTGELFF. Here the CDR3 DNA reads TGTGCCAGCAGCTTAGGAGACAGGGGGCGTACCGGGGAGCTGTTTTTT.

The J gene is TRBJ2-7, the V gene TRBV6-1, with 10 bases that match TRBD2. The CDR3 runs 17 residues. CDR1 and CDR2 (germline): MNHNS, SASEGT. The V segment lost 3 bases and the J segment 1 base; nucleotides outside the gene matches: 9. DNA of the CDR3: TGTGCCAGCAGTGAGGTTCTAGCGGGAGCAGGGTCCTACGAGCAGTACTTC. This codes for CASSEVLAGAGSYEQYF.

The chain has TRBV18 and TRBJ2-7; 7 bases map to TRBD2. This CDR3 is 16 amino acids long. The V gene's germline CDR1 is KGHSH and CDR2 LQKENI. V lost 2 bases, J lost 5 bases, and 12 bases stayed unmatched. This CDR3 is CASSPVPSGLLNEQYF. CDR3 coding DNA: TGTGCCAGCTCACCAGTCCCTAGCGGCCTCCTGAACGAGCAGTACTTC.

This chain uses TRBV12-5 with TRBJ1-2, with a weak D call TRBD1 (6 bases). The V end was cut by 5 bases, the J end by 7 bases, with 17 bases between. CDR1 and CDR2 from the germline V gene are LGHNT and FRNRAP. The CDR3 loop spans 14 amino acids. This chain's CDR3 is CASGNRDTQTGYTF. The DNA for the CDR3 is TGTGCTAGTGGTAACCGGGACACGCAAACTGGCTACACCTTC.

The chain carries TRBV7-9 and TRBJ1-6; D unresolved. The CDR3 extends over 15 amino acids. Trimming removed 1 base from V and 0 bases from J, with 4 bases in between. Germline CDR1 SEHNR, CDR2 FQNEAQ (reference sequence). As DNA, the CDR3 is TGTGCCAGCAGCTTAGACAGCTCCTATAATTCACCCCTCCACTTT. Translation gives CASSLDSSYNSPLHF.

The V gene is TRBV5-1, the J gene TRBJ1-1; D not resolved. CDR3 length: 14 residues. Trimming removed 0 bases at V and 1 base at J, with 7 bases between. Germline loops: CDR1 SGHRS, CDR2 YFSETQ. The CDR3, as DNA: TGCGCCAGCAGCTTGGATCAGGCGAACACTGAAGCTTTCTTT. Its translation is CASSLDQANTEAFF.

V and J are TRBV6-1 and TRBJ2-3; 10 bases agree with TRBD2. This CDR3 is 15 amino acids long. Per the germline V gene, CDR1 is MNHNS and CDR2 is SASEGT. After removal of 8 bases from V and 3 bases from J, the junction contained 8 bases not matched to a gene. CDR3 protein: CASHLLAGVTDTQYF. In DNA, the CDR3 is TGTGCCAGCCATCTCCTAGCGGGAGTTACAGATACGCAGTATTTT.

This clone was counted once. V is TRBV6-5 and J is TRBJ2-2; a weak D match, TRBD2 (6 bases). The CDR3 length is 14 residues. V lost 6 bases and J 7 bases, leaving 15 bases between the germline ends. Germline V lookup: CDR1 MNHEY, CDR2 SVGAGI. The CDR3 here is CASSYTWGDGELFF. CDR3 bases: TGTGCCAGCAGCTATACCTGGGGGGACGGGGAGCTGTTTTTT.

The chain uses TRBV2 and TRBJ1-6; TRBD1 agrees at 8 bases. The CDR3 is 15 residues long. J gave up 6 bases and V 5 bases, and 6 bases lay outside the gene matches. The germline V gene has CDR1 SNHLY and CDR2 FYNNEI. As DNA, the CDR3 is TGTGCCAGCAGTCCCAGGGGGCGCGGTAATTCACCCCTCCACTTT. The encoded protein is CASSPRGRGNSPLHF. Drawing the rest from reference TRBV2 and TRBJ1-6, the complete variable domain is EPEVTQTPSHQVTQMGQEVILRCVPISNHLYFYWYRQILGQKVEFLVSFYNNEISEKSEIFDDQFSVERPDGSNFTLKIRSTKLEDSAMYFCASSPRGRGNSPLHFGNGTRLTVT.

The CDR3 sequence: CASSSVTGGLGNTIYF. The CDR3, as DNA: TGTGCCAGCAGTTCCGTGACAGGGGGTCTAGGAAACACCATATATTTT. This rearrangement joins TRBV6-5 to TRBJ1-3; 9 bases map to TRBD1. Germline V gives CDR1 MNHEY, CDR2 SVGAGI. This CDR3 spans 16 amino acids. After removal of 4 bases from V and 4 bases from J, the junction contained 8 bases not matched to a gene.

V usage is TRBV23-1 and J usage is TRBJ2-4; no reliable D call. TRBV23-1 carries the ORF label, with uncertain function. V was clipped by 7 bases and J by 7 bases, with 20 bases between them. The CDR3 spans 15 residues. CDR3 coding DNA: TGCGCCAGCAAGGTTTTTAGGCCAGGCCGTAACATTCAGTACTTC. It encodes CASKVFRPGRNIQYF.

The chain links TRBV7-2 to TRBJ1-6, with 7 bases that match TRBD1. After removal of 4 bases from V and 7 bases from J, the junction contained 7 bases not matched to a gene. The CDR3 runs to 15 residues. Germline V gives CDR1 SGHTA, CDR2 FQGNSA. Here the CDR3 reads CASSSRDRVNSPLHF. Written as DNA, the CDR3 is TGTGCCAGCAGCTCCCGTGACAGGGTGAATTCACCCCTCCACTTT.

The chain recombines TRBV28 with TRBJ1-4, with a tentative D call TRBD1 (6 bases). Germline CDR1 is MDHEN and CDR2 is SYDVKM. Trimming shortened V by 6 bases and J by 8 bases, and 13 bases separated the two germline ends. CDR3 length: 13 residues. Written as DNA, the CDR3 is TGTGCCAGCAGCCAACAGGGCTGGGAAAAACTGTTTTTT. Its translation is CASSQQGWEKLFF.

V and J are TRBV28 and TRBJ1-4, with 8 bases matching TRBD1. The CDR3 sequence is 14 residues long. Trimming took 3 bases from V and 4 from J; bases not matched to a gene: 1. Germline V CDR1 and CDR2: MDHEN, SYDVKM. CDR3 in amino acids: CASSLDRVNEKLFF. CDR3 sequence (DNA): TGTGCCAGCAGTTTGGACAGGGTTAATGAAAAACTGTTTTTT. The full variable domain, completed using reference TRBV28 and TRBJ1-4, is DVKVTQSSRYLVKRTGEKVFLECVQDMDHENMFWYRQDPGLGLRLIYFSYDVKMKEKGDIPEGYSVSREKKERFSLILESASTNQTSMYLCASSLDRVNEKLFFGSGTQLSVL.